This T cell receptor (beta chain) derives from a study of shared clonotypes between healthy human individuals. For this clone: Its antigen is unknown.

V gave up 5 bases and J gave up 4 bases, with 14 bases separating them. The germline CDR1 and CDR2 sequences are SGHTA and FQGNSA. The CDR3 is made up of 14 amino acids. Study-wide points: Sequencing of the sorted subsets was shown by rarefaction to be incomplete despite large depth. Some naive CD4 clonotypes, roughly 4.7%, turned up in common across a handful of donors. The sampled material consisted only of blood, and tissue repertoires are likely to differ.

Partitioning of CD4+ cells yielded a CD45RA+ naive subset and a CD45RA-negative memory subset. Using immunoSEQ multiplex PCR, the repertoire was profiled, and TCRdb retains in-frame clones only, with some absent. The repertoire includes roughly 2.2 million clones, 80% to 95% of them detected once, and more than 0.35% sits in the top ten. This clonotype originated in a man between 18 and 29 years old in good health. Some clones in this sample may be carry-over from other donors' samples. The sample consisted of naive CD4+ T cells from PBMCs. Subset meaning: CD45RA+ positively selected. The chain recombines TRBV7-2 with TRBJ1-2, with D possibly being TRBD1 (5 bases). The CDR3 coding sequence is TGTGCCAGCAGCCGGGATAGGGACGTCTATGGCTACACCTTC. This gives the protein CASSRDRDVYGYTF.